Shown below are 21 T cell receptor beta chains from a single sample sequenced in a study of blood T cell repertoires in COVID-19. The method was immunoSEQ multiplex PCR; TCRdb's version includes in-frame clones alone and lacks a portion of them. The data show around 280,000 clones, around 90% seen once. The sequenced material came from peripheral blood. The receptors were sampled from a man between 65 and 79 years old with acute or convalescent COVID-19.

This clone was recorded once. V is TRBV6-2 or TRBV6-3 and J is TRBJ2-6; maybe TRBD1 (5 bases). The CDR3 runs 17 residues. CDR1 is MNHEY, CDR2 SVGEGT, per germline. V lost 2 bases to trimming and J lost 3 bases, with 14 bases between them. The CDR3 here is CASSYAQGGFGANVLTF. CDR3 bases: TGTGCCAGCAGTTACGCCCAGGGCGGCTTTGGGGCCAACGTCCTGACTTTC.

The chain has TRBV25-1 and TRBJ2-5; D possibly corresponds to TRBD1 (6 bases). The CDR3 is made up of 16 amino acids. In germline, CDR1 is MGHDK, CDR2 SYGVNS. V dropped 1 base and J dropped 0 bases, with 12 bases sitting between them. Here the CDR3 DNA reads TGTGCCAGCAGTGAATTAGGGGGAAGGTACCAAGAGACCCAGTACTTC. It encodes CASSELGGRYQETQYF.

The chain links TRBV7-8 to TRBJ1-2; possible D gene TRBD1, 5 bases. The V gene's germline CDR1 is SGHVS and CDR2 FQNEAQ. Trimming pared 5 bases from V and 5 bases from J, leaving 18 bases between. The CDR3 is 15 residues long. The CDR3 DNA sequence: TGTGCCAGCAGCCCCCTTAGGGGTTGGATGTATGGCTACACCTTC. This translates into CASSPLRGWMYGYTF.

The chain links TRBV30 to TRBJ1-4; D gene uncertain. V was pared by 0 bases and J by 3 bases, with 11 bases between. The CDR3 spans 15 residues. Per the germline V gene, CDR1 is GTSNPN and CDR2 is SVGIG (reference sequence). CDR3 loop: CAWSVLSSANEKLFF. The CDR3 DNA follows: TGTGCCTGGAGTGTACTCTCGTCCGCTAATGAAAAACTGTTTTTT. Variable domain in full (rest from reference TRBV30 and TRBJ1-4): SQTIHQWPATLVQPVGSPLSLECTVEGTSNPNLYWYRQAAGRGLQLLFYSVGIGQISSEVPQNLSASRPQDRQFILSSKKLLLSDSGFYLCAWSVLSSANEKLFFGSGTQLSVL.

The chain is built from TRBV29-1 and TRBJ2-1; 8 nucleotides line up with TRBD1. The CDR3 is made up of 14 amino acids. Germline assignment: CDR1 SQVTM and CDR2 ANQGSEA. The junction had 7 bases not matched to a gene; V was cut back by 4 bases and J by 5 bases. The CDR3 loop reads CSVGGRGHDNEQFF. The CDR3 DNA reads TGCAGCGTTGGAGGCAGGGGGCACGACAATGAGCAGTTCTTC.

The chain employs TRBV3-1 (or the pseudogene TRBV3-2) and TRBJ1-1; D not resolved. This CDR3 has 15 residues. The V end was cut by 6 bases, the J end by 1 base, with 15 bases between. Looked up from germline, CDR1 is LGHDT and CDR2 is YNNKEL (reference sequence). The CDR3 DNA reads TGTGCCAGCAGAACAATCCAGTTTGGGAACACTGAAGCTTTCTTT. Its protein product is CASRTIQFGNTEAFF.

CDR3 coding DNA: TGTGCCAGCAGCTTTAGGGCTAGCGGGGGCCATAGATCCAATGAGCAGTTCTTC. It translates to CASSFRASGGHRSNEQFF. The chain uses TRBV11-2 and TRBJ2-1; 10 nucleotides align to TRBD2. Germline CDR1 reads SGHAT; CDR2 reads FQNNGV. The J segment lost 6 bases and the V segment lost 3 bases, leaving 14 bases of the junction unmatched. This CDR3 is built from 18 residues.

The chain is built from TRBV28 and TRBJ2-2; the D gene is possibly TRBD2 (6 bases). The CDR3 length is 16 residues. Trimming left V 7 bases short and J 2 bases short, with 17 bases between. Per germline, CDR1 MDHEN and CDR2 SYDVKM. CDR3 in amino acids: CASTIPGVLNTGELFF. Here the CDR3 DNA reads TGTGCCAGCACCATACCGGGGGTCCTCAACACCGGGGAGCTGTTTTTT.

V usage is TRBV19 and J usage is TRBJ2-7; 10 positions match TRBD1. V shed 5 bases, J shed 7 bases, and the junction held 8 bases outside the gene matches. CDR3 length equals 14 residues. Per germline, CDR1 LNHDA and CDR2 SQIVND (reference sequence). CDR3 in DNA: TGTGCCAGTAGTTTCCGGGACAGGGGAGGTGAGCAGTACTTC. As protein: CASSFRDRGGEQYF. Full variable domain (rest looked up from reference TRBV19 and TRBJ2-7): DGGITQSPKYLFRKEGQNVTLSCEQNLNHDAMYWYRQDPGQGLRLIYYSQIVNDFQKGDIAEGYSVSREKKESFPLTVTSAQKNPTAFYLCASSFRDRGGEQYFGPGTRLTVT.

This sequence joins TRBV12-2 and TRBJ1-1. TRBV12-2 counts as a pseudogene. The CDR3 runs to 15 residues. CDR3 protein: CASRLVSEENTEAFF. CDR3 DNA sequence: TGTGCAAGTCGCTTAGTCTCAGAGGAGAACACTGAAGCTTTCTTT.

The chain carries TRBV7-2 and TRBJ2-1, with no clear D. V lost 3 bases, J lost 5 bases, and 8 bases lay in between. This CDR3 comprises 13 residues. Germline V gene sequence: CDR1 SGHTA, CDR2 FQGNSA. CDR3 amino acids: CASSLGQNNEQFF. The CDR3 nucleotides are TGTGCCAGCAGCTTGGGCCAGAACAATGAGCAGTTCTTC.

This chain links TRBV30 with TRBJ1-5; TRBD1 might be the D (6 bases). V dropped 0 bases and J dropped 4 bases, with 16 bases sitting between them. This CDR3 is 16 amino acids long. Germline V gene lookup returns CDR1 GTSNPN and CDR2 SVGIG (reference sequence). CDR3 nucleotides: TGTGCCTGGAGTGTCACGACAGGAACCCCAAATCAGCCCCAGCATTTT. Amino acid sequence: CAWSVTTGTPNQPQHF.

This rearrangement joins TRBV5-4 to TRBJ2-5, with TRBD2 identical over 11 bases. The CDR3 extends over 17 amino acids. J was trimmed by 5 bases and V by 4 bases; bases with no gene match: 13. Per germline, CDR1 SGHNT and CDR2 YYREEE (reference sequence). The CDR3 DNA reads TGTGCCAGCAGCCCACGAATAGCGGGGGGGCCTCTGGAGACCCAGTACTTC. Protein product: CASSPRIAGGPLETQYF.

Details on this clone: One end of the junction does not line up with germline, which may come from a read error. The V and J genes are TRBV30 and TRBJ2-7; D might be TRBD2 (5 bases). The CDR3 spans 13 residues. CDR1 GTSNPN and CDR2 SVGIG come from the germline V gene (reference sequence). The CDR3 is CAWSGSRGLEQYF. Here the CDR3 DNA reads TGTGCCTGGAGTGGATCACGGGGTCTGGAGCAATACTTC.

Only one count was recorded for this clone. The rearrangement joins TRBV30 to TRBJ2-1, with a tentative D call TRBD2 (6 bases). This CDR3 region has 12 residues. The germline V gene has CDR1 GTSNPN and CDR2 SVGIG (reference sequence). V gave up 5 bases and J gave up 5 bases, with 10 bases separating them. The CDR3 bases are TGTGCCTGGGGGGGACTCGACAATGAGCAGTTCTTC. Protein product: CAWGGLDNEQFF.

The chain uses TRBV21-1 and TRBJ1-1; the table's D call, TRBD1, was not checked against the DNA. TRBV21-1 is designated a pseudogene. The CDR3 has 16 residues. The CDR3 DNA is TGTGCCAGCAGCAAACACAGGGACAAATTCAACACTGAAGCTTTCTTT. Protein product: CASSKHRDKFNTEAFF.

This clone was seen once. J is TRBJ2-7 and V is TRBV29-1; 8 nucleotides agree with TRBD2. The CDR3 runs to 13 residues. The V gene's germline CDR1 is SQVTM and CDR2 ANQGSEA. The trim removed 4 bases at V and 5 bases at J, leaving 7 bases unmatched. The CDR3 DNA reads as TGCAGCGTTGCTTTCGGGAGGGCCGACGAGCAGTACTTC. This gives the protein CSVAFGRADEQYF.

The J gene is TRBJ1-1, the V gene TRBV6-5; D perhaps matches TRBD1 (5 bases). Germline V gene data show CDR1 as MNHEY and CDR2 as SVGAGI. V was cut by 4 bases and J by 4 bases, with 16 bases left in between. The CDR3 loop spans 15 amino acids. The CDR3 region has the DNA TGTGCCAGCAGTTCAACAGGCAGGGCAGTCACTGAAGCTTTCTTT. Encoded protein: CASSSTGRAVTEAFF.

This chain joins TRBV2 and TRBJ1-4; TRBD1 matches at 9 bases. Trimming removed 11 bases from V and 7 bases from J; junction bases left unmatched: 11. CDR3 size: 14 residues. Germline lookup yields CDR1 SNHLY and CDR2 FYNNEI. This CDR3 is CASYDGTGTEKLFF. The DNA of the CDR3 is TGTGCCTCATATGATGGGACAGGGACTGAAAAACTGTTTTTT. The whole variable domain, filled in from reference TRBV2 and TRBJ1-4, reads EPEVTQTPSHQVTQMGQEVILRCVPISNHLYFYWYRQILGQKVEFLVSFYNNEISEKSEIFDDQFSVERPDGSNFTLKIRSTKLEDSAMYFCASYDGTGTEKLFFGSGTQLSVL.

The chain employs TRBV7-2 and TRBJ2-3, with 9 bases fitting TRBD2. CDR1 and CDR2 (germline): SGHTA, FQGNSA. This CDR3 region has 15 residues. Trimming removed 1 base from V and 7 bases from J; junction bases left unmatched: 6. The CDR3 loop reads CASSLVWAGGYTQYF. In DNA, the CDR3 is TGTGCCAGCAGCTTAGTTTGGGCGGGGGGGTATACGCAGTATTTT.

This chain joins TRBV28 and TRBJ1-4; a weak D match, TRBD1 (5 bases). There are 14 residues in the CDR3. Germline CDR1 and CDR2: MDHEN and SYDVKM. Trimming pared 9 bases from V and 6 bases from J, leaving 17 bases between. This CDR3 reads CARCFGGNDEKLFF. The CDR3 nucleotides are TGTGCCAGATGCTTTGGGGGGAACGATGAAAAACTGTTTTTT.